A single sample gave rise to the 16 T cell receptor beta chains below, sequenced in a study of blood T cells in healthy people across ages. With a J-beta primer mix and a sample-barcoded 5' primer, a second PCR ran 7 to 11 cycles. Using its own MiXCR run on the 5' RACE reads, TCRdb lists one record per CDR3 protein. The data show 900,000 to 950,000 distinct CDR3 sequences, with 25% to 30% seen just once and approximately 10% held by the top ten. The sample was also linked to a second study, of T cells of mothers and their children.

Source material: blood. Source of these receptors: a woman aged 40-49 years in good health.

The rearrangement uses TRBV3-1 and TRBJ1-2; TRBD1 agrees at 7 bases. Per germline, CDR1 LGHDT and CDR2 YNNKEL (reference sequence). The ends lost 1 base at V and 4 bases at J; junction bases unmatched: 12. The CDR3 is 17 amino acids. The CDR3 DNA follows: TGTGCCAGCAGCCAAGTTTGGGACAGCCCCTCACTCTATGGCTACACCTTC. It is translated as CASSQVWDSPSLYGYTF.

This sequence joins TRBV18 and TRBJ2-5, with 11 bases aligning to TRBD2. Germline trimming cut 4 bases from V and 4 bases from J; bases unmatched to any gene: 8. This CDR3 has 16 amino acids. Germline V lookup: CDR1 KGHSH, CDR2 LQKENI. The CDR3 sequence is CASSQQLAGEAETQYF. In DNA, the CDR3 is TGTGCCAGCTCACAACAACTAGCGGGGGAAGCAGAGACCCAGTACTTC.

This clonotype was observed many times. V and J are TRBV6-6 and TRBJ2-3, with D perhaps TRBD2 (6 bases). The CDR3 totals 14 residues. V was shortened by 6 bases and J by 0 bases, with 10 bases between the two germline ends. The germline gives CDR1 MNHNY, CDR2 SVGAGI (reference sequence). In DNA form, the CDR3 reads TGTGCCAGCAGGGAGGCGGGGAGCACAGATACGCAGTATTTT. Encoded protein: CASREAGSTDTQYF.

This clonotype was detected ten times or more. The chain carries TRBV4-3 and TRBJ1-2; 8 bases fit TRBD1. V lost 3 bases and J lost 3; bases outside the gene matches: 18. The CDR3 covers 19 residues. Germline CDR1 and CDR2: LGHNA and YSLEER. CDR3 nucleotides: TGCGCCAGCAGCCATACCTTCGGGACAGGCCTAGAGGGGGACTATGGCTACACCTTC. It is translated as CASSHTFGTGLEGDYGYTF.

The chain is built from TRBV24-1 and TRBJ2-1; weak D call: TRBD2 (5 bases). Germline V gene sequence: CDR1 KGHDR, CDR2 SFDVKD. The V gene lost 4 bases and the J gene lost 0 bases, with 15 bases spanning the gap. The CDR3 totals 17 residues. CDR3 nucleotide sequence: TGTGCCACCAGTGACCTCGCTAGGACTGACTCCTACAATGAGCAGTTCTTC. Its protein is CATSDLARTDSYNEQFF.

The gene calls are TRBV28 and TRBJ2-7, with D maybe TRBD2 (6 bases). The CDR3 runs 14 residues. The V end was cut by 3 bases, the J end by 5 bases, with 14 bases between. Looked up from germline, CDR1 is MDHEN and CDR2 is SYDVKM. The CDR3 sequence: CASSFRGRPHEQYF. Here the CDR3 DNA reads TGTGCCAGCAGTTTTCGGGGGAGGCCCCACGAGCAGTACTTC.

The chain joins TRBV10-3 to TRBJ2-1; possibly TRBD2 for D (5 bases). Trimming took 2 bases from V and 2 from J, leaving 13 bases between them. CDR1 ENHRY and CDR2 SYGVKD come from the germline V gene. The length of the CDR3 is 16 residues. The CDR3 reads CAISEGISDPYNEQFF. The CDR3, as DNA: TGTGCCATCAGTGAGGGAATTAGCGATCCCTACAATGAGCAGTTCTTC.

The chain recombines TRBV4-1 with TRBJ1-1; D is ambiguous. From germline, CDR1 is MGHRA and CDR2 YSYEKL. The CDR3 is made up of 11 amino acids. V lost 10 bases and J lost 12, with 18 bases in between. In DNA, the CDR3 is TGCGCCACTAGGCTACATGGAAAGACTTTCTTT. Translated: CATRLHGKTFF.

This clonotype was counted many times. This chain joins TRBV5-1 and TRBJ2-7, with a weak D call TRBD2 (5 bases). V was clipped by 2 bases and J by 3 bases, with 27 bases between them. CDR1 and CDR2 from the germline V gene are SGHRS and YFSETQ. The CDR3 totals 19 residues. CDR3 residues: CASSFLTGQSGGSVYEQYF. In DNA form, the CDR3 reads TGCGCCAGCAGCTTTTTGACGGGCCAGAGTGGTGGGAGCGTCTACGAGCAGTACTTC.

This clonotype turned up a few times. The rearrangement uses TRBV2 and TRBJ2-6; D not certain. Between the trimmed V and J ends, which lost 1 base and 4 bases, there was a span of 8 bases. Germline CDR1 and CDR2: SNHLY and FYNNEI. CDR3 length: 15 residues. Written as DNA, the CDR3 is TGTGCCAGCAGTGAAGGGGTGGGGGGGGCCAACGTCCTGACTTTC. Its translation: CASSEGVGGANVLTF.

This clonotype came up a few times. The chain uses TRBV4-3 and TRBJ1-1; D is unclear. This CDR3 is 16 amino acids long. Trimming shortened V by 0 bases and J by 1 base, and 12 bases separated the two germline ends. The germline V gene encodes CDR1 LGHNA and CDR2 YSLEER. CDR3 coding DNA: TGCGCCAGCAGCCAAGATTCCAGAGATTCGAACACTGAAGCTTTCTTT. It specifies CASSQDSRDSNTEAFF.

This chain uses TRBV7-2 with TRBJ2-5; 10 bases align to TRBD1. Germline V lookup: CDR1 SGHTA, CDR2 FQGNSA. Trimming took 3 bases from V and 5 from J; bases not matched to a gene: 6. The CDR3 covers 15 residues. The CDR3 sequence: CASSFRQGAWETQYF. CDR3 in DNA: TGTGCCAGCAGCTTCCGACAGGGGGCTTGGGAGACCCAGTACTTC.

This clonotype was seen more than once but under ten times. CDR3 loop: CAISEGGGSYEQYF. The CDR3 nucleotides read TGTGCCATCAGTGAGGGAGGAGGTTCCTACGAGCAGTACTTC. The chain carries TRBV10-3 and TRBJ2-7, with D possibly being TRBD2 (5 bases). The CDR3 sequence is 14 residues long. The germline gives CDR1 ENHRY, CDR2 SYGVKD. The V end lost 2 bases, the J end lost 1 base, and 9 bases lay between the germline ends.

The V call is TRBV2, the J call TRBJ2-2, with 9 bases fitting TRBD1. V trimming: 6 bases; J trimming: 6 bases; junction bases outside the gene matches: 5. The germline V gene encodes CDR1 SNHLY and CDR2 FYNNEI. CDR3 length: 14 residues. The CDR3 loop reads CASSTGGDPGELFF. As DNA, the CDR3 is TGTGCCAGCAGCACAGGGGGCGATCCCGGGGAGCTGTTTTTT.

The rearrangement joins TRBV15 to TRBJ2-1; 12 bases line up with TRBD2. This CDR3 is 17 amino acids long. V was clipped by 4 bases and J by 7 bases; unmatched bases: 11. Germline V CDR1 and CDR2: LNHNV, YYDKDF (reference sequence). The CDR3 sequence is CATSIRLAGAPRNEQFF. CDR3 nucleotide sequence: TGTGCCACCAGCATCCGACTAGCGGGGGCCCCAAGGAATGAGCAGTTCTTC.

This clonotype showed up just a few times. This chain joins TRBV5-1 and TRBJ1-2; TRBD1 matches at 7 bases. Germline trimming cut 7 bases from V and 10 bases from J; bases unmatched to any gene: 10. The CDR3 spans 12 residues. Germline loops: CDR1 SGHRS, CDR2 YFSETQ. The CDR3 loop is CASGETGLTYTF. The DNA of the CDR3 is TGCGCCAGCGGGGAGACAGGGTTGACCTACACCTTC.